This is a list of T cell receptor beta chains from one sample in a study of CD8 T cells in ankylosing spondylitis. TCRdb passed the 5' RACE reads through MiXCR, listing each CDR3 protein once. The table shows 350,000 or so distinct CDR3 sequences, with 11% occurring only once. Material for sequencing was blood, either unsorted or a sorted T cell fraction (not recorded which). The receptor set was obtained from a female donor with ankylosing spondylitis or in good health (not recorded which). Each CDR3 is given with its conserved first and last residue. A D gene is named only where the DNA matches it firmly. Expanded clones get a size class; other rows say once, few or many, or leave the size out.

clone size,V gene,D gene,J gene,CDR3 protein,CDR3 DNA
many,TRBV11-2,NA,TRBJ2-7,CASSLDHGDEQYF,TGTGCCAGCAGCTTAGATCATGGCGACGAGCAGTACTTC
many,TRBV5-1,NA,TRBJ2-3,CASVGMADTQYF,TGCGCCAGCGTGGGGATGGCAGATACGCAGTATTTT
many,TRBV5-1,NA,TRBJ2-7,CASSLGATSLAYEQYF,TGCGCCAGCAGCTTGGGGGCGACTAGTCTGGCCTACGAGCAGTACTTC
few,TRBV10-3,TRBD1,TRBJ1-2,CAITTTRDRGGSGYTF,TGTGCCATCACGACGACCCGGGACAGGGGAGGATCCGGCTACACCTTC
many,TRBV5-4,TRBD2,TRBJ2-3,CASSPLAGGSTDTQYF,TGTGCCAGCAGCCCACTAGCGGGGGGGAGCACAGATACGCAGTATTTT
many,TRBV29-1,NA,TRBJ1-3,CSYESGSGNTIYF,TGCAGCTACGAGTCTGGCTCTGGAAACACCATATATTTT
many,TRBV20-1,NA,TRBJ1-2,CSAPALYGYTF,TGCAGTGCACCTGCCCTTTATGGCTACACCTTC
NA,TRBV5-1,TRBD1,TRBJ2-2,CASSRGQRTGELFF,TGCGCCAGCAGCCGGGGACAGAGGACCGGGGAGCTGTTTTTT
NA,TRBV6-1,NA,TRBJ2-7,CASSDSWEREQYF,TGTGCCAGCAGTGATTCCTGGGAGCGGGAGCAGTACTTC
few,TRBV5-1,TRBD1,TRBJ2-5,CASSPRDSQETQYF,TGCGCCAGCAGCCCCCGGGACAGCCAAGAGACCCAGTACTTC
few,TRBV19,TRBD1,TRBJ2-3,CASSKTGGATDTQYF,TGTGCCAGTAGTAAGACAGGGGGCGCGACAGATACGCAGTATTTT
many,TRBV10-3,NA,TRBJ2-3,CAIKRERTDTQYF,TGTGCCATCAAACGGGAACGGACAGATACGCAGTATTTT
many,TRBV2,NA,TRBJ2-5,CASNPIVADQETQYF,TGTGCCAGCAACCCCATTGTAGCGGACCAAGAGACCCAGTACTTC
many,TRBV12-3/TRBV12-4,TRBD1,TRBJ2-5,CASSWWTGTETQYF,TGTGCCAGCAGTTGGTGGACAGGGACGGAGACCCAGTACTTC
many,TRBV28,NA,TRBJ1-2,CASSSGTLSGYTF,TGTGCCAGCAGTTCTGGGACCCTCAGTGGCTACACCTTC
NA,TRBV3-1,TRBD2,TRBJ2-3,CASTHQISGVSTDTQYF,TGTGCCAGCACCCACCAGATTAGCGGGGTTAGCACAGATACGCAGTATTTT
many,TRBV14,NA,TRBJ2-1,CASSQERLGGEQFF,TGTGCCAGCAGTCAAGAGCGACTAGGAGGTGAGCAGTTCTTC
many,TRBV11-2,NA,TRBJ2-7,CASSLILSEQYF,TGTGCCAGCAGCTTAATTCTCAGCGAGCAGTACTTC
NA,TRBV7-9,NA,TRBJ1-2,CASSLKGTNYNGYTF,TGTGCCAGCAGCTTGAAGGGTACCAACTATAATGGCTACACCTTC
NA,TRBV10-3,NA,TRBJ1-2,CAISESIYGYTF,TGTGCCATCAGTGAGTCGATCTATGGCTACACCTTC
many,TRBV15,TRBD1,TRBJ2-1,CATSRSGQLNEQFF,TGTGCCACCAGCAGATCGGGACAGCTCAATGAGCAGTTCTTC
many,TRBV7-3,NA,TRBJ2-2,CASTTGGHTGELFF,TGTGCCAGCACCACAGGAGGGCACACCGGGGAGCTGTTTTTT
few,TRBV20-1,TRBD2,TRBJ2-7,CSARAETSGGPSSYEQYF,TGCAGTGCCCGAGCGGAGACTAGCGGGGGCCCGAGCTCCTACGAGCAGTACTTC
many,TRBV4-2,TRBD2,TRBJ2-1,CASSQDNLAGGHREQFF,TGTGCCAGCAGCCAAGATAATCTAGCGGGAGGGCACAGGGAGCAGTTCTTC
many,TRBV9,NA,TRBJ2-5,CASSPFGLESQETQYF,TGTGCCAGCAGCCCATTCGGGTTAGAATCTCAAGAGACCCAGTACTTC
few,TRBV5-1,TRBD2,TRBJ2-1,CASSSLGGGVDEQFF,TGCGCCAGCAGCTCCCTCGGCGGGGGGGTCGATGAGCAGTTCTTC
many,TRBV5-5,TRBD1,TRBJ1-5,CASSFRGGNQPQHF,TGTGCCAGCAGCTTCAGGGGGGGCAATCAGCCCCAGCATTTT
few,TRBV27,NA,TRBJ2-2,CASNHLSDTGELFF,TGTGCCAGCAATCATCTGTCGGACACCGGGGAGCTGTTTTTT
many,TRBV11-2,TRBD1,TRBJ2-7,CASSLSTGATYEQYF,TGTGCCAGCAGCTTATCGACAGGGGCGACCTACGAGCAGTACTTC
many,TRBV20-1,NA,TRBJ2-7,CSARVFQGDHEQYF,TGCAGTGCTAGAGTTTTTCAGGGAGACCACGAGCAGTACTTC
many,TRBV9,TRBD1,TRBJ1-2,CASSVVPGQNYGYTF,TGTGCCAGCAGCGTAGTCCCGGGACAGAACTATGGCTACACCTTC
few,TRBV27,TRBD1,TRBJ1-3,CASAQGAAGNTIYF,TGTGCCAGCGCACAGGGGGCGGCTGGAAACACCATATATTTT
many,TRBV5-1,NA,TRBJ2-5,CASSLMGIQETQYF,TGCGCCAGCAGCTTGATGGGGATCCAAGAGACCCAGTACTTC
many,TRBV5-1,NA,TRBJ2-5,CASILPEETQYF,TGCGCCAGCATCCTCCCCGAAGAGACCCAGTACTTC
NA,TRBV11-3,TRBD2,TRBJ2-3,CASSWGLEADTQYF,TGTGCCAGCAGCTGGGGACTAGAAGCAGATACGCAGTATTTT
many,TRBV27,NA,TRBJ1-5,CASSTSTYNQPQHF,TGTGCCAGCAGTACCTCCACATACAATCAGCCCCAGCATTTT